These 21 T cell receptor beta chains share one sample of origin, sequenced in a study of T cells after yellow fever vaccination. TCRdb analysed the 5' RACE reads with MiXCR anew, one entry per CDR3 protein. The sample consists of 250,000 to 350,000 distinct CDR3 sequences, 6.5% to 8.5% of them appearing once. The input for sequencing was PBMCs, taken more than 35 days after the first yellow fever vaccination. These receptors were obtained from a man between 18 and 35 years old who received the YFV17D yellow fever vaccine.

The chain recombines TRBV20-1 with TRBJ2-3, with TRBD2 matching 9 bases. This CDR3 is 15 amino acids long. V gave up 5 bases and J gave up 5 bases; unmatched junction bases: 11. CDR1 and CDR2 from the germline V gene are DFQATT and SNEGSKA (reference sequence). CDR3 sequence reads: CSAPAVAGVGDTQYF. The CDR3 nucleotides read TGCAGTGCTCCCGCTGTAGCGGGGGTCGGAGATACGCAGTATTTT.

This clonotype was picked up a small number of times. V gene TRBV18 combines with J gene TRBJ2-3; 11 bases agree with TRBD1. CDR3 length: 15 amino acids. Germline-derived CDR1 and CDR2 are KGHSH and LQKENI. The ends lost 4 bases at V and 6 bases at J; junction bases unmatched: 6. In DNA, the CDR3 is TGTGCCAGCTCACTCCGGACAGGGGGCGCGGATACGCAGTATTTT. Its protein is CASSLRTGGADTQYF.

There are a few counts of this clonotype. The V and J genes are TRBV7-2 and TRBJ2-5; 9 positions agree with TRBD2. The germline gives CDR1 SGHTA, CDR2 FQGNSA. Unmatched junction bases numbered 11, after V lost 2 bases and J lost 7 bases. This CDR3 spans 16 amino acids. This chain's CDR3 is CASSLQSGGTQGTQYF. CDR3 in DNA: TGTGCCAGCAGCTTACAAAGCGGGGGGACTCAGGGGACCCAGTACTTC.

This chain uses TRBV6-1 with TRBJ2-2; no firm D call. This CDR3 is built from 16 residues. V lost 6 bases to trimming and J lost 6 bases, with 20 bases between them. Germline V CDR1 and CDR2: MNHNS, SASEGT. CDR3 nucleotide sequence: TGTGCCAGCAGCCCGTGGAAGCGAGTTCCTCCCGGGGAGCTGTTTTTT. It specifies CASSPWKRVPPGELFF.

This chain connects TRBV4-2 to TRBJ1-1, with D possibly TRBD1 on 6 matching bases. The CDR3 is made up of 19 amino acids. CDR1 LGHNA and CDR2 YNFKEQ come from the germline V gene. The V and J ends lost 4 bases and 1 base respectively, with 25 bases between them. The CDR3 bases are TGTGCCAGCAGCCCCCAAATAGCGACAAGACAGGTGGGGAACACTGAAGCTTTCTTT. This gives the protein CASSPQIATRQVGNTEAFF.

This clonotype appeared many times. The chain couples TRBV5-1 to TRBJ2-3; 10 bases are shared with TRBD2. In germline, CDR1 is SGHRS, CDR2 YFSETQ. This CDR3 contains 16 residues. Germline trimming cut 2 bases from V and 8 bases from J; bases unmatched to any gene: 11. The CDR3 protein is CASSFLAGDLTGTQYF. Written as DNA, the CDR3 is TGCGCCAGCAGCTTCCTAGCGGGGGACCTCACTGGTACGCAGTATTTT. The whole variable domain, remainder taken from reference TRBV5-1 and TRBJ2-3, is KAGVTQTPRYLIKTRGQQVTLSCSPISGHRSVSWYQQTPGQGLQFLFEYFSETQRNKGNFPGRFSGRQFSNSRSEMNVSTLELGDSALYLCASSFLAGDLTGTQYFGPGTRLTVL.

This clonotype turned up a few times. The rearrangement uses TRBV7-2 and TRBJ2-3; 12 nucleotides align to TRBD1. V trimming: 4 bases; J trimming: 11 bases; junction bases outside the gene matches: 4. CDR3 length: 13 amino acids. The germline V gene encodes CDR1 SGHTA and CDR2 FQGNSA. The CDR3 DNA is TGTGCCAGCAGCTGGGGACAGGGGGCAGGGCAGTATTTT. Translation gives CASSWGQGAGQYF.

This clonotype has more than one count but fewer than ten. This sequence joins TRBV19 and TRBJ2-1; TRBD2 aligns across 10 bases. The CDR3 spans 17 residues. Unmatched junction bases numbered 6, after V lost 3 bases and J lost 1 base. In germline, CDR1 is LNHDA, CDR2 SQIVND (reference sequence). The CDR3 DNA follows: TGTGCCAGTAGTATGGCTAGCGGGGGCCTTTCCTACAATGAGCAGTTCTTC. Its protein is CASSMASGGLSYNEQFF.

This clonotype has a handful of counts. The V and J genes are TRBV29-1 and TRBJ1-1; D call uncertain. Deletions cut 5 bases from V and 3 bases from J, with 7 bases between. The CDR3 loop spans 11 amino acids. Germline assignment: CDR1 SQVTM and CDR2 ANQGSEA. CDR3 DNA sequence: TGCAGCGTTCGTTGGGACACTGAAGCTTTCTTT. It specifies CSVRWDTEAFF.

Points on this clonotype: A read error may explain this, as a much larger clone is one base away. The CDR3 sequence is CASTTSVRAVVEAFF. CDR3 DNA sequence: TGTGCCAGCACCACCTCGGTCAGGGCTGTTGTTGAAGCTTTCTTT. The gene calls are TRBV6-1 and TRBJ1-1; D is possibly TRBD1 (5 bases). Germline values: CDR1 MNHNS, CDR2 SASEGT. CDR3 length: 15 residues. Trimming took 7 bases from V and 7 from J, leaving 22 bases between them.

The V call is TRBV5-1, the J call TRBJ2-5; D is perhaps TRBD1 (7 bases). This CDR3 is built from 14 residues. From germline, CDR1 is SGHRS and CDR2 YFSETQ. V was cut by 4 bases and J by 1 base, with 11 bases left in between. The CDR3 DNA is TGCGCCAGCAGCAGGAGGGGGCTCCAAGAGACCCAGTACTTC. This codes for CASSRRGLQETQYF.

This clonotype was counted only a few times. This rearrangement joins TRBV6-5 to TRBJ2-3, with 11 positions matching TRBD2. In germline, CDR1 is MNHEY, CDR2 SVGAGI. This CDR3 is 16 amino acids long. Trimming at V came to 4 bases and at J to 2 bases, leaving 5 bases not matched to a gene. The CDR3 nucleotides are TGTGCCAGCAGTTCTAGCGGGGGGCTAGACACAGATACGCAGTATTTT. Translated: CASSSSGGLDTDTQYF.

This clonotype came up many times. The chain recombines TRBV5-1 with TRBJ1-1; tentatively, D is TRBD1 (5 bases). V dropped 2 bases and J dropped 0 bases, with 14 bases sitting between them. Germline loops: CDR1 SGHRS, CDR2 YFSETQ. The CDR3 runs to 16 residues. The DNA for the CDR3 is TGCGCCAGCAGCTTATCGGGGCAGTACTTGAACACTGAAGCTTTCTTT. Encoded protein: CASSLSGQYLNTEAFF.

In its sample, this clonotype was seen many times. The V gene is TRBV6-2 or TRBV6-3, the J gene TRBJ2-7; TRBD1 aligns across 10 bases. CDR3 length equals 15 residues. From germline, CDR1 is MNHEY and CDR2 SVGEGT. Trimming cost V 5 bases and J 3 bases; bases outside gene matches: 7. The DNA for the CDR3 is TGTGCCAGCAGTCCAATTGGACAGGGGGTCTACGAGCAGTACTTC. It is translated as CASSPIGQGVYEQYF.

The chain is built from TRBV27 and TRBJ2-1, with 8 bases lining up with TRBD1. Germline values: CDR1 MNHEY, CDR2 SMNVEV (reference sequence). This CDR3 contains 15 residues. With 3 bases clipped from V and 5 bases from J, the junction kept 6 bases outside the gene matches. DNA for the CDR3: TGTGCCAGCAGTTTCACCGGGACAGGTAACAATGAGCAGTTCTTC. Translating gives CASSFTGTGNNEQFF.

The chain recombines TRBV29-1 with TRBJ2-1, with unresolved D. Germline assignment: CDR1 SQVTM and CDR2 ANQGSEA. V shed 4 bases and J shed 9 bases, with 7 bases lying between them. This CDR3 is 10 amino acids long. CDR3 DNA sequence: TGCAGCGTTGTAAGGCCTGAGCAGTTCTTC. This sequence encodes CSVVRPEQFF.

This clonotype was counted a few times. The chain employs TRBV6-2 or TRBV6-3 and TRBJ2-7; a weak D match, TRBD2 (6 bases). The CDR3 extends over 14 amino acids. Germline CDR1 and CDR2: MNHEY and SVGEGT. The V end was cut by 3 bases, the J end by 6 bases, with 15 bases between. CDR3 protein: CASSYGAAEGEQYV. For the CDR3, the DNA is TGTGCCAGCAGTTATGGGGCAGCGGAGGGCGAGCAGTACGTC.

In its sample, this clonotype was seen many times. CDR3 region: CASSRRTGGAEDYEQYF. In DNA form, the CDR3 reads TGTGCCAGCAGTCGTCGAACCGGGGGGGCCGAGGACTACGAGCAGTACTTC. The chain uses TRBV6-5 and TRBJ2-7; 8 positions match TRBD2. Germline values: CDR1 MNHEY, CDR2 SVGAGI. V shed 5 bases, J shed 3 bases, and the junction held 15 bases outside the gene matches. This CDR3 is built from 17 residues.

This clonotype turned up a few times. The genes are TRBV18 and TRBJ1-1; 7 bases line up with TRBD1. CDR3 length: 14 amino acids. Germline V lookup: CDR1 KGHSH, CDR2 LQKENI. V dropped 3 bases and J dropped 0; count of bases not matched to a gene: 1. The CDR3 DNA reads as TGTGCCAGCTCACCTACAGGGGTGAACACTGAAGCTTTCTTT. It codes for CASSPTGVNTEAFF.

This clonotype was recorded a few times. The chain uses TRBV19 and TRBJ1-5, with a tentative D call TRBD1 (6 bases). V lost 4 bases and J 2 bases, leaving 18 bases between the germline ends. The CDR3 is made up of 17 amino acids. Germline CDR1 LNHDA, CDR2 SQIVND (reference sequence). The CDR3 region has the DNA TGTGCCAGTAGTACGAGGACAGTCTATTCGGGCAATCAGCCCCAGCATTTT. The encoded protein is CASSTRTVYSGNQPQHF.

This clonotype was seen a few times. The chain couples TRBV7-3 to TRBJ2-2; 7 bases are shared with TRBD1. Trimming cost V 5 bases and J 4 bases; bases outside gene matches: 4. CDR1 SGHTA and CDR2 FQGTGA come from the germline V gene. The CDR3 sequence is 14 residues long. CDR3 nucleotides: TGTGCCAGCAGCCGACAGGGTAGCACCGGGGAGCTGTTTTTT. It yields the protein CASSRQGSTGELFF.